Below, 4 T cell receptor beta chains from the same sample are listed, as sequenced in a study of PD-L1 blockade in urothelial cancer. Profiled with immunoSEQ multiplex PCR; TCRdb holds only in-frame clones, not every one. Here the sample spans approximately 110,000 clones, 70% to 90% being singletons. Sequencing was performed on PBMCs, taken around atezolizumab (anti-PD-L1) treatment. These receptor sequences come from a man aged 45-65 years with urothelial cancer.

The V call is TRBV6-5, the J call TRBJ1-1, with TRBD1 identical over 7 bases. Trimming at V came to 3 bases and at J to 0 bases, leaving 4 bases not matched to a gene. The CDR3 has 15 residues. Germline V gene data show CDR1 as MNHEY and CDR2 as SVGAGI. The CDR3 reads CASSYGDRMNTEAFF. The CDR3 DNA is TGTGCCAGCAGTTATGGGGACAGAATGAACACTGAAGCTTTCTTT.

The CDR3: CASSQRTGARNSPLHF. Here the CDR3 DNA reads TGTGCCAGTAGCCAGAGGACAGGGGCCCGAAATTCACCCCTCCACTTT. J is TRBJ1-6 and V is TRBV19, with 9 bases fitting TRBD1. CDR1 and CDR2 from the germline V gene are LNHDA and SQIVND (reference sequence). This CDR3 comprises 16 residues. J gave up 7 bases and V 6 bases, and 10 bases lay outside the gene matches.

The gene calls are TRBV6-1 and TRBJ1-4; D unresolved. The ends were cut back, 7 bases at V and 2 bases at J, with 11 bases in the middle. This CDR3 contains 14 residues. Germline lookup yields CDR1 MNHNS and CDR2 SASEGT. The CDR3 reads CASTPGRTNEKLFF. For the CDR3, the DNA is TGTGCCAGCACTCCGGGGAGGACTAATGAAAAACTGTTTTTT.

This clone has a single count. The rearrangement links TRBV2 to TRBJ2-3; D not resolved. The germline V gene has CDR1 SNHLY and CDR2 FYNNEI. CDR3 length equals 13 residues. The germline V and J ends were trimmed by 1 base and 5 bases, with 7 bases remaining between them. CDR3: CASSEESVDTQYF. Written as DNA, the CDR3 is TGTGCCAGCAGTGAAGAGTCGGTAGATACGCAGTATTTT.